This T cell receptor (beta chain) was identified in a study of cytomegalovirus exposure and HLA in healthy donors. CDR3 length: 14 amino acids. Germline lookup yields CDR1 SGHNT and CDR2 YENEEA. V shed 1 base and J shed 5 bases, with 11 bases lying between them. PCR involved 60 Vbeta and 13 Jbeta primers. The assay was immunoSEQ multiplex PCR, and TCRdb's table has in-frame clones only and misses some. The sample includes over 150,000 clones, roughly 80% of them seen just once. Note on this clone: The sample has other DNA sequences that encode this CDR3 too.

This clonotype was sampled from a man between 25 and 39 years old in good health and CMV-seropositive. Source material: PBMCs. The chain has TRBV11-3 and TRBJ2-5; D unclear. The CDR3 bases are TGTGCCAGCAGCTTAGGCCAGGTTGGGGAGACCCAGTACTTC. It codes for CASSLGQVGETQYF.